The rows below give T cell receptor beta chains drawn from one sample of a study of T cell repertoires in cytomegalovirus infection. For these receptors, no antigen is known. Each CDR3 protein gets one entry after TCRdb re-called the reads with MiXCR. The table shows roughly 350,000 distinct CDR3 sequences, with approximately 30% occurring only once. This sample comprised cultured PBMCs, obtained from culture after CMV antigen stimulation. The receptors were gathered from a human donor in good health (CMV status not recorded). Some clones in this sample may be carry-over from other donors' samples. Both conserved end residues are part of each CDR3. The order of the fields is D gene, V gene, CDR3 length, J gene, clone size, CDR3 DNA, CDR3 protein. The D gene is left open where the match is weak. Where a row states a size, it is once, few, many or the class of an expanded clone; other rows omit it.

>TRBD2|TRBV11-1|17|TRBJ2-1|NA
TGTGCCAGCAGGCCAGAAAGGGGAGGGCTCCTTTCGCATGAGCAGTTCTTC
CASRPERGGLLSHEQFF
>TRBD2|TRBV20-1|14|TRBJ2-1|NA
TGCAGTGCTAGAGACGGGAGGGCCGTTGATGAGCAGTTCTTC
CSARDGRAVDEQFF
>TRBD1|TRBV20-1|13|TRBJ2-1|NA
TGCAGTGCTAGGGACAGGGGATACAATGAGCAGTTCTTC
CSARDRGYNEQFF
>TRBD1|TRBV6-6|15|TRBJ2-1|NA
TGTGCCAGCAGTCGCAAACAGGGGACCTACAATGAGCAGTTCTTC
CASSRKQGTYNEQFF
>NA|TRBV6-6|12|TRBJ2-3|few
TGTGCCAGCAGTTACCCCACAGATACGCAGTATTTT
CASSYPTDTQYF
>NA|TRBV7-3|13|TRBJ2-5|NA
TGTGCCAGCGGCAGAACCCCCCAAGAGACCCAGTACTTC
CASGRTPQETQYF
>NA|TRBV30|13|TRBJ1-2|NA
TGTGCCTGGGTGGACAGCGGCCAATATGGCTACACCTTC
CAWVDSGQYGYTF
>NA|TRBV7-2|16|TRBJ1-1|NA
TGTGCCAGCAGCTTGGGGCCAGGATTGCCCAACACTGAAGCTTTCTTT
CASSLGPGLPNTEAFF
>NA|TRBV6-2/TRBV6-3|16|TRBJ2-5|few
TGTGCCAGCAGTGAAATAGGACGGCCAGCACAAGAGACCCAGTACTTC
CASSEIGRPAQETQYF
>TRBD2|TRBV7-8|17|TRBJ2-2|NA
TGTGCCAGCAGCATGTACGATTCTAGCGGATTCACCGGGGAGCTGTTTTTT
CASSMYDSSGFTGELFF
>NA|TRBV7-2|12|TRBJ1-6|NA
TGTGCCAGCAGCCGTGACTCTTCACCCCTCCACTTT
CASSRDSSPLHF
>NA|TRBV11-2|16|TRBJ1-3|few
TGTGCCAGCAGCTTATTTCGGGGGCTATCTGGAAACACCATATATTTT
CASSLFRGLSGNTIYF
>TRBD2|TRBV7-2|17|TRBJ2-3|few
TGTGCCAGCAGCCGCAGGACTAGCGGGAGAGTCACAGATACGCAGTATTTT
CASSRRTSGRVTDTQYF
>TRBD2|TRBV20-1|17|TRBJ2-3|few
TGCAGTGCAGGACTAGCGGGAGGTATCCCTAGCACAGATACGCAGTATTTT
CSAGLAGGIPSTDTQYF
>NA|TRBV7-2|13|TRBJ2-2|NA
TGTGCCAGCAGCTTATTTGGATCCGGGGAGCTGTTTTTT
CASSLFGSGELFF
>NA|TRBV4-1|16|TRBJ2-2|few
TGCGCCAGCAGCCAAGTTTCAGGGGCCGGGACCGGGGAGCTGTTTTTT
CASSQVSGAGTGELFF
>TRBD1|TRBV5-6|17|TRBJ2-7|NA
TGTGCCAGCAGCTTGAGACGGACAGGGTGGGGGACCTACGAGCAGTACTTC
CASSLRRTGWGTYEQYF
>NA|TRBV7-2|13|TRBJ1-1|many
TGTGCCAGCAGCTTAGCTGGGCACACTGAAGCTTTCTTT
CASSLAGHTEAFF
>TRBD1|TRBV28|20|TRBJ2-7|NA
TGTGCCAGCAGTTTATGGACGAATTTTTTTGATACAGGGGGCTTCAACGAGCAGTACTTC
CASSLWTNFFDTGGFNEQYF
>NA|TRBV7-9|12|TRBJ2-1|NA
TGTGCCAGCAGCTACTTAGGGGGTGAGCAGTTCTTC
CASSYLGGEQFF
>NA|TRBV18|15|TRBJ1-3|NA
TGTGCCAGCTCACCCCAGGGAAGTAATAGAAACACCATATATTTT
CASSPQGSNRNTIYF
>TRBD2|TRBV6-1|15|TRBJ2-2|NA
TGTGCCAGCACCTCACTAGCGGGGAACACCGGGGAGCTGTTTTTT
CASTSLAGNTGELFF
>NA|TRBV7-2|12|TRBJ2-5|few
TGTGCCAGCAGCCCAACCCGGGAGACCCAGTACTTC
CASSPTRETQYF
>TRBD2|TRBV5-4|17|TRBJ2-3|NA
TGTGCCAGCAGCCCAGCAGCTAGCGGTTCCTACACAGATACGCAGTATTTT
CASSPAASGSYTDTQYF
>NA|TRBV12-3/TRBV12-4|16|TRBJ1-1|few
TGTGCCAGCAGTTTTAGCACTTGGACAGTGAACACTGAAGCTTTCTTT
CASSFSTWTVNTEAFF
>NA|TRBV6-1|12|TRBJ2-6|many
TGTGCCAGCAGGCGTGGGGCCAACGTCCTGACTTTC
CASRRGANVLTF
>NA|TRBV24-1|15|TRBJ1-2|few
TGTGCCACCAGTGACACCGGACGCGGGCTCTATGGCTACACCTTC
CATSDTGRGLYGYTF
>TRBD1|TRBV5-4|16|TRBJ2-5|few
TGTGCCAGCAGCTCGATTACCGGGACAGGGTTACAGACCCAGTACTTC
CASSSITGTGLQTQYF
>NA|TRBV20-1|16|TRBJ1-1|few
TGCAGTGCTAGAGATCGAAGCAGGGCGGGAGTGGGTGAAGCTTTCTTT
CSARDRSRAGVGEAFF
>NA|TRBV12-5|13|TRBJ1-3|many
TGTGCTACCACCGGGTGGGGAGGAAACACCATATATTTT
CATTGWGGNTIYF
>TRBD1|TRBV19|13|TRBJ1-2|many
TGTGCCAGTAAATGGACAGGGAGGTATGGCTACACCTTC
CASKWTGRYGYTF
>TRBD1|TRBV12-3/TRBV12-4|15|TRBJ1-1|few
TGTGCCAGCAGTTTCTTGAGACAGGGAAAATCTGAAGCTTTCTTT
CASSFLRQGKSEAFF
>TRBD2|TRBV25-1|16|TRBJ2-1|NA
TGTGCCAGCAGTGGGCCTAGCGGGACCTCCTACAATGAGCAGTTCTTC
CASSGPSGTSYNEQFF
>TRBD1|TRBV30|13|TRBJ1-1|NA
TGTGCCTGGACGACAGGGGAAGGGACTGAAGCTTTCTTT
CAWTTGEGTEAFF